Detailed here is one T cell receptor (beta chain). Its antigen remains unidentified. This CDR3 contains 13 residues. Germline V lookup: CDR1 MGHDK, CDR2 SYGVNS. Trimming stripped 4 bases from V and 6 bases from J, with 11 bases between. These data come from a study of T cells after yellow fever vaccination. Via MiXCR, TCRdb re-called the 5' RACE reads, giving one row per CDR3 protein. The sample lists a few hundred thousand distinct CDR3 sequences; around 5.2% were seen once. The study's findings and limits: Clonotypes found in both CD4 and CD8 compartments made up a small share. Reappearance after the booster was observed for most primary-vaccination clones (more than 95% CD4, just over 85% CD8).

This chain joins TRBV25-1 and TRBJ2-3, with unresolved D. Sequencing was performed on CD4+ T cells sorted from PBMCs, taken on the day of the yellow fever booster vaccination. The origin of this receptor is a man younger than 35 who received the YFV17D yellow fever vaccine. This chain's CDR3 is CASSVDGGDTQYF. The DNA of the CDR3 is TGTGCCAGCAGTGTCGACGGCGGCGATACGCAGTATTTT.